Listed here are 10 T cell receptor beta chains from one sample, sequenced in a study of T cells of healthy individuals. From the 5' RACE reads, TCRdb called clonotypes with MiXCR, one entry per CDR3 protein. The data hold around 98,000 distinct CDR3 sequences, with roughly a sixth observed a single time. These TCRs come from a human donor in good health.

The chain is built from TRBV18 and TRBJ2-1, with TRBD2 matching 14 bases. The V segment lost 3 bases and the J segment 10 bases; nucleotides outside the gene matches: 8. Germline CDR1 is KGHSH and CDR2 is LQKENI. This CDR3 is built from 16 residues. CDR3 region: CASSPTSGGGPREQFF. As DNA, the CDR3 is TGTGCCAGCTCACCGACTAGCGGGGGGGGCCCGCGGGAGCAGTTCTTC.

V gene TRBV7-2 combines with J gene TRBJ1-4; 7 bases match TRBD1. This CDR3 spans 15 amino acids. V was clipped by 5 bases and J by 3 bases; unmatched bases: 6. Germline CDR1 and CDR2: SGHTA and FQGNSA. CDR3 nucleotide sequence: TGTGCCAGCAGCCCTTCCGGGACAGCTAATGAAAAACTGTTTTTT. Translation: CASSPSGTANEKLFF.

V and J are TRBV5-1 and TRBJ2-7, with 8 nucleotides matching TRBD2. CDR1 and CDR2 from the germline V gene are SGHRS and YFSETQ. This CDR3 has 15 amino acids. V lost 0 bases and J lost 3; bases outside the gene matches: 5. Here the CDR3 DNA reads TGCGCCAGCAGCTTGGGAGCGGGAGAAAACTACGAGCAGTACTTC. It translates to CASSLGAGENYEQYF.

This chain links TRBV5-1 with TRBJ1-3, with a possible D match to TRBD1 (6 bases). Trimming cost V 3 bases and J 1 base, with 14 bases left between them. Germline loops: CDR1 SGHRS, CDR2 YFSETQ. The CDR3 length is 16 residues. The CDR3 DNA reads TGCGCCAGCAGCTCCACCGGGACACCATCTGGAAACACCATATATTTT. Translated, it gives CASSSTGTPSGNTIYF. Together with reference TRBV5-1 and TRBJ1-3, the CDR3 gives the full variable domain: KAGVTQTPRYLIKTRGQQVTLSCSPISGHRSVSWYQQTPGQGLQFLFEYFSETQRNKGNFPGRFSGRQFSNSRSEMNVSTLELGDSALYLCASSSTGTPSGNTIYFGEGSWLTVV.

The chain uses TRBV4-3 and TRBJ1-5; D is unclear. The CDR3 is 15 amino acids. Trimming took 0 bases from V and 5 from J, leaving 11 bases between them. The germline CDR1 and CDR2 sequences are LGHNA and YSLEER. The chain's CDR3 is CASSQDQEGYQPQHF. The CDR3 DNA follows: TGCGCCAGCAGCCAAGATCAGGAAGGGTATCAGCCCCAGCATTTT.

The DNA for the CDR3 is TGTGCCAGCAGTTACGGGGCCCTCCCTTATCAGCCCCAGCATTTT. This encodes CASSYGALPYQPQHF. V is TRBV6-6 and J is TRBJ1-5, with D maybe TRBD1 (5 bases). The length of the CDR3 is 15 residues. CDR1 MNHNY and CDR2 SVGAGI come from the germline V gene (reference sequence). V lost 2 bases, J lost 5 bases, and 13 bases lay in between.

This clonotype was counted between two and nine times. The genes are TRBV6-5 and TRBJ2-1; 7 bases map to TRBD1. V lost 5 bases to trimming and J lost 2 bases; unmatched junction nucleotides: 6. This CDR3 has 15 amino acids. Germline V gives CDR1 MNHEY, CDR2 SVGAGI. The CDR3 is CASSPLGTAYNEQFF. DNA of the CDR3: TGTGCCAGCAGTCCTCTTGGGACAGCCTACAATGAGCAGTTCTTC.

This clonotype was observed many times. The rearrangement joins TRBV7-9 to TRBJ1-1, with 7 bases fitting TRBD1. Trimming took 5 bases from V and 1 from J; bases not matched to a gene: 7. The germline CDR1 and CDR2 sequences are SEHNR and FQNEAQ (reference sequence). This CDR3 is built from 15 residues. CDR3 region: CASSLWTGKNTEAFF. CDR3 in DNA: TGTGCCAGCAGCCTTTGGACAGGCAAGAACACTGAAGCTTTCTTT.

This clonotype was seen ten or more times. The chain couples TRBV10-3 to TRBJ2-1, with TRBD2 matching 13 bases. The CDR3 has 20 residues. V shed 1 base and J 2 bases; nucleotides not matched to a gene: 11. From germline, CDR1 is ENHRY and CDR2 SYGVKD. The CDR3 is CAISEWEGLAGESPYNEQFF. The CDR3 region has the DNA TGTGCCATCAGTGAGTGGGAAGGACTAGCGGGAGAGTCGCCCTACAATGAGCAGTTCTTC.

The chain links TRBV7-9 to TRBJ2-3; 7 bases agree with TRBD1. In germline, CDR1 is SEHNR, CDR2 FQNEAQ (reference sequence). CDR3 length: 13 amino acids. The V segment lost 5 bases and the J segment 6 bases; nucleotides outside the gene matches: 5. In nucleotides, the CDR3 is TGTGCCAGCAGCAATAAGGGGGCTGATACGCAGTATTTT. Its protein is CASSNKGADTQYF.